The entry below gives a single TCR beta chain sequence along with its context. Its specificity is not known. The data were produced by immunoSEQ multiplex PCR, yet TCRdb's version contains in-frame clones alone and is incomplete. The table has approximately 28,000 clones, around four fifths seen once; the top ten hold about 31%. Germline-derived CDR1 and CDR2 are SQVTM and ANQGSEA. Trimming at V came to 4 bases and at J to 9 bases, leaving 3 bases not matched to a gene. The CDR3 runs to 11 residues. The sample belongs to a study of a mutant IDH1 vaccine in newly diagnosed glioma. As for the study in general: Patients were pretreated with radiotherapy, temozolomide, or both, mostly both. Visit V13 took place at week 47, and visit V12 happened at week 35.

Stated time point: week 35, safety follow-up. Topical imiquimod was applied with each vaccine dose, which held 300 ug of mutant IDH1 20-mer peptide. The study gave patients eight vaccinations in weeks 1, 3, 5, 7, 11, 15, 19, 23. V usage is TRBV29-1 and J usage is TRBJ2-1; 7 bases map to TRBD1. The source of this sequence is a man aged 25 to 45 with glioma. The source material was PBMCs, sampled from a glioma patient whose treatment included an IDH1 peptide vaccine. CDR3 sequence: CSVVRGLEQFF. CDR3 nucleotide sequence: TGCAGCGTTGTTAGGGGGCTTGAGCAGTTCTTC.